A selection of T cell receptor beta chains follows, all from one sample in a study of Graves' ophthalmopathy and Graves' hyperthyroidism. MiXCR, applied by TCRdb to the multiplex PCR reads, yields one record per CDR3 protein. The profile shows more than 150,000 distinct CDR3 sequences, less than 45% of them singletons. The sequenced material came from peripheral blood. Every receptor here comes from a middle-aged woman with Graves' ophthalmopathy. The CDR3 runs from the conserved cysteine through the conserved F or W. D genes are given only for firm matches. The listing skips clone size in some rows; elsewhere it reads once, few, many or a size class.

NA	TRBV12-3/TRBV12-4	many	TRBJ1-1	CASRDFPNTEAFF	TGTGCCAGCCGGGACTTCCCGAACACTGAAGCTTTCTTT
NA	TRBV24-1	NA	TRBJ1-5	CATSEIPRQRAQGSNQPQHF	TGTGCCACCAGTGAGATCCCGCGACAGAGAGCTCAAGGTAGCAATCAGCCCCAGCATTTT
NA	TRBV19	many	TRBJ1-1	CASSIGEKTEAFF	TGTGCCAGTAGTATTGGGGAGAAGACTGAAGCTTTCTTT
NA	TRBV27	NA	TRBJ1-5	CASRRPPQDTQPQHF	TGTGCCAGCAGACGACCTCCACAGGACACTCAGCCCCAGCATTTT
TRBD1	TRBV29-1	many	TRBJ2-2	CSAGQAGELFF	TGCAGCGCCGGACAGGCCGGGGAGCTGTTTTTT
NA	TRBV6-2/TRBV6-3	many	TRBJ1-2	CASSYSAGHTNYGYTF	TGTGCCAGCAGTTACAGCGCGGGACATACTAACTATGGCTACACCTTC
NA	TRBV7-3	few	TRBJ2-7	CARDSSYEQYF	TGTGCCAGGGACAGCTCCTACGAGCAGTACTTC
NA	TRBV10-3	many	TRBJ2-5	CAISPGTNNGETQYF	TGTGCCATCAGTCCCGGGACAAACAATGGAGAGACCCAGTACTTC
NA	TRBV28	few	TRBJ2-4	CASTASQGSKNIQYF	TGTGCCAGCACCGCTTCTCAGGGGTCCAAAAACATTCAGTACTTC
TRBD1	TRBV6-2/TRBV6-3	few	TRBJ2-7	CASSYSPGQDSYEQYF	TGTGCCAGCAGTTACTCACCGGGACAGGACTCCTACGAGCAGTACTTC
TRBD2	TRBV12-3/TRBV12-4	NA	TRBJ2-5	CASTLRLAGAQETQYF	TGTGCCAGCACCCTACGGCTAGCGGGAGCGCAAGAGACCCAGTACTTC
NA	TRBV6-1	NA	TRBJ2-5	CASSRRDTKETQYF	TGTGCCAGCTCCCGCCGGGACACTAAAGAGACCCAGTACTTC
TRBD2	TRBV11-2	NA	TRBJ2-5	CASSLVTSWQETQYF	TGTGCCAGCAGCTTAGTGACTAGCTGGCAAGAGACCCAGTACTTC
NA	TRBV19	NA	TRBJ2-4	CASSITDIQYF	TGTGCCAGTAGTATAACGGACATTCAGTACTTC
NA	TRBV5-6	many	TRBJ2-7	CASSFGQLYEQYF	TGTGCCAGCAGCTTCGGACAGCTATACGAGCAGTACTTC
NA	TRBV5-1	many	TRBJ1-1	CASSFFWGHRNTEAFF	TGCGCCAGCAGCTTCTTTTGGGGGCATAGGAACACTGAAGCTTTCTTT
NA	TRBV29-1	many	TRBJ1-2	CSVVAGADYGYTF	TGCAGCGTTGTGGCGGGGGCTGACTATGGCTACACCTTC
NA	TRBV9	many	TRBJ1-3	CASSQTGRPSGNTIYF	TGTGCCAGCAGCCAGACAGGACGGCCTTCTGGAAACACCATATATTTT
NA	TRBV12-3/TRBV12-4	once	TRBJ1-5	CASRFGPVSNQPQHF	TGTGCCAGCAGGTTTGGACCGGTTAGCAATCAGCCCCAGCATTTT
NA	TRBV28	many	TRBJ1-5	CASSLWQGLGQPQHF	TGTGCCAGCAGTTTGTGGCAGGGGTTGGGTCAGCCCCAGCATTTT
TRBD2	TRBV19	many	TRBJ2-2	CASRRGVNTGELFF	TGTGCCAGTAGGCGGGGGGTGAACACCGGGGAGCTGTTTTTT
NA	TRBV7-9	few	TRBJ2-5	CASSLDPQTTYF	TGTGCCAGCAGCTTAGACCCGCAGACGACATACTTC
NA	TRBV12-3/TRBV12-4	NA	TRBJ1-6	CASSRQSYNSPLHF	TGTGCCAGCAGCCGACAGTCCTATAATTCACCCCTCCACTTT
NA	TRBV12-3/TRBV12-4	NA	TRBJ2-2	CASSLMAGGELFF	TGTGCCAGCAGTTTGATGGCGGGTGGGGAGCTGTTTTTT
NA	TRBV11-3	many	TRBJ1-1	CASSLDGEAEAFF	TGTGCCAGCAGCTTAGATGGTGAGGCTGAAGCTTTCTTT
TRBD1	TRBV24-1	many	TRBJ1-5	CATSLRGRQPQHF	TGTGCCACCAGTCTAAGGGGGCGTCAGCCCCAGCATTTT
NA	TRBV28	NA	TRBJ2-5	CASSPTLTGEETQYF	TGTGCCAGCAGCCCTACCCTGACTGGGGAAGAGACCCAGTACTTC
TRBD1	TRBV18	many	TRBJ2-7	CASSPTGAASYEQYF	TGTGCCAGCTCACCTACAGGGGCCGCGTCCTACGAGCAGTACTTC
NA	TRBV5-1	many	TRBJ2-7	CASSLNQGPYEQYF	TGCGCCAGCAGCTTAAACCAGGGTCCCTACGAGCAGTACTTC
TRBD2	TRBV7-8	NA	TRBJ2-5	CASSSSGKKTQYF	TGTGCCAGCAGTTCTAGCGGGAAAAAGACCCAGTACTTC
NA	TRBV14	many	TRBJ2-5	CASSQDMGSETQYF	TGTGCCAGCAGCCAAGATATGGGATCAGAGACCCAGTACTTC
NA	TRBV6-1	few	TRBJ1-6	CASSTRPGSNLSPLHF	TGTGCCAGCAGTACCAGACCGGGCAGTAATCTTTCACCCCTCCACTTT
NA	TRBV5-1	many	TRBJ1-2	CASSGVTYGYTF	TGCGCCAGCAGCGGGGTCACCTATGGCTACACCTTC
NA	TRBV28	NA	TRBJ1-1	CASIISWGRDRTEAFF	TGTGCCAGCATCATATCGTGGGGGCGCGACCGGACTGAAGCTTTCTTT
NA	TRBV28	NA	TRBJ2-2	CASMRRGDTGELFF	TGTGCCAGCATGCGGAGAGGGGACACCGGGGAGCTGTTTTTT
NA	TRBV12-3/TRBV12-4	many	TRBJ2-2	CASRVSPGGELFF	TGTGCCAGCAGGGTATCACCAGGGGGGGAGCTGTTTTTT
NA	TRBV5-1	many	TRBJ1-2	CASSLDSGKGGYTF	TGCGCCAGCAGCTTGGACAGTGGAAAGGGTGGCTACACCTTC
NA	TRBV12-3/TRBV12-4	many	TRBJ1-1	CASSLAENTEAFF	TGTGCCAGCAGTTTGGCCGAGAACACTGAAGCTTTCTTT
NA	TRBV12-3/TRBV12-4	many	TRBJ1-1	CASSRRSGGTEAFF	TGTGCCAGCAGCCGTCGTTCGGGTGGGACTGAAGCTTTCTTT
TRBD1	TRBV6-2/TRBV6-3	many	TRBJ2-3	CASSWTGIDTQYF	TGTGCCAGCAGTTGGACAGGGATTGATACGCAGTATTTT
TRBD1	TRBV28	NA	TRBJ1-3	CASSFGTEGNTIYF	TGTGCCAGCAGTTTTGGGACAGAAGGAAACACCATATATTTT
TRBD1	TRBV19	NA	TRBJ1-2	CASMRTGVYGYTF	TGTGCCAGTATGAGGACAGGGGTGTATGGCTACACCTTC
TRBD1	TRBV10-3	many	TRBJ1-1	CAIRNRGNTEAFF	TGTGCCATCAGGAACAGGGGGAACACTGAAGCTTTCTTT
NA	TRBV19	many	TRBJ1-3	CASTSGRSSGNTIYF	TGTGCCAGTACCTCGGGACGGAGCTCTGGAAACACCATATATTTT
NA	TRBV6-5	many	TRBJ2-7	CASRAGTDAYEQYF	TGTGCCAGCAGGGCCGGGACCGACGCCTACGAGCAGTACTTC
NA	TRBV9	many	TRBJ1-1	CASSVRAENTEAFF	TGTGCCAGCAGCGTAAGGGCTGAGAACACTGAAGCTTTCTTT
TRBD1	TRBV30	NA	TRBJ1-5	CAWSVLKGQGNQPQHF	TGTGCCTGGAGTGTACTTAAAGGACAGGGGAATCAGCCCCAGCATTTT
TRBD2	TRBV3-1	NA	TRBJ2-7	CASSQDGGLENEQYF	TGTGCCAGCAGCCAAGATGGTGGACTAGAGAACGAGCAGTACTTC
NA	TRBV10-3	many	TRBJ1-5	CAISDRGVIPLGQPQHF	TGTGCCATCAGTGATCGCGGGGTGATCCCGTTGGGACAGCCCCAGCATTTT
NA	TRBV6-5	NA	TRBJ1-1	CASSTQGQNTEAFF	TGTGCCAGCAGTACTCAGGGGCAGAACACTGAAGCTTTCTTT
NA	TRBV28	NA	TRBJ1-2	CASSRYGGIYGYTF	TGTGCCAGCAGCCGTTATGGGGGGATATATGGCTACACCTTC
TRBD1	TRBV28	many	TRBJ1-5	CASSLLGQGDGNQPQHF	TGTGCCAGCAGTTTATTGGGACAGGGGGATGGCAATCAGCCCCAGCATTTT
TRBD1	TRBV20-1	many	TRBJ1-2	CSAYRGSYGYTF	TGCAGTGCTTACAGGGGAAGCTATGGCTACACCTTC
NA	TRBV11-2	NA	TRBJ2-5	CASSLGLVEQETQYF	TGTGCCAGCAGCTTAGGACTAGTCGAGCAAGAGACCCAGTACTTC
NA	TRBV2	NA	TRBJ2-7	CASGLGIDPYEQYF	TGTGCCAGCGGACTCGGTATCGACCCCTACGAGCAGTACTTC
NA	TRBV6-1	NA	TRBJ1-6	CASRRDPGEDSPLHF	TGTGCCAGCAGACGAGACCCGGGGGAAGATTCACCCCTCCACTTT
NA	TRBV6-2/TRBV6-3	NA	TRBJ1-1	CASSYSNHGDTEAFF	TGTGCCAGCAGTTACTCGAATCACGGGGACACTGAAGCTTTCTTT
NA	TRBV28	NA	TRBJ1-6	CASSLSQGNSSPLHF	TGTGCCAGCAGTTTAAGTCAGGGAAACAGTTCACCCCTCCACTTT
NA	TRBV19	many	TRBJ1-5	CASSITMNQPQHF	TGTGCCAGTAGTATTACGATGAATCAGCCCCAGCATTTT